Below, one T cell receptor (beta chain) is given with its context. The target antigen is unknown. Each patient's relapse followed autologous stem cell transplantation, and brentuximab vedotin exposure varied. This record belongs to a study of PD-1 blockade in classical Hodgkin lymphoma. Study results and caveats: Exclusion removed patients who began nivolumab under 1 year after ASCT.

Assay: immunoSEQ multiplex PCR; the TCRdb copy retains only in-frame clones and omits some. The sample comprises 120,000 to 150,000 clones, about four fifths of which are singletons, and approximately 9.6% rests with the top ten. The CDR3 covers 14 residues. The germline gives CDR1 MNHNY, CDR2 SVGAGI (reference sequence). The V and J ends lost 4 bases and 0 bases respectively, with 9 bases between them. The chain carries TRBV6-6 and TRBJ1-1; perhaps TRBD1 as D (5 bases). This sample comprised peripheral blood mononuclear cells (PBMCs), obtained before the second cycle of nivolumab. The source of this sequence is a human donor with classical Hodgkin lymphoma. The CDR3 DNA sequence: TGTGCCAGCAGTTGGGGCAGGATGAACACTGAAGCTTTCTTT. It encodes CASSWGRMNTEAFF.